This note documents a single TCR beta chain sequence. The authors' processing: Quantification of nucleated cells was approximated via reference gene primer amplification. The protocol was immunoSEQ multiplex PCR, while the TCRdb copy is restricted to in-frame clones and leaves out a portion. For V, J and clone size, that table is used; D and trimming come from the DNA. The sample contains about 19,000 clones, around 83% of which appear only once. The data were obtained in a study of blood T cell repertoires in COVID-19. Study as a whole: Sites in the United States, Italy and Spain provided acute and convalescent COVID-19 samples. Sample material is recorded as cDNA or gDNA derived from T cells, B-cell-depleted T cells, or PBMCs.

The sequenced material came from peripheral blood. The sequence was obtained from a human donor in a cohort sampled during active COVID-19.

CDR3 residues: CASSRGQGGSGANVLTF. The CDR3 DNA is TGTGCCAGCAGTCGGGGACAGGGGGGCTCTGGGGCCAACGTCCTGACTTTC. The V gene is TRBV6-6, the J gene TRBJ2-6; TRBD1 agrees at 11 bases. Trimming took 5 bases from V and 0 from J; bases not matched to a gene: 3. The CDR3 covers 17 residues. Germline CDR1 MNHNY, CDR2 SVGAGI (reference sequence).